The clone carrying this T cell receptor beta chain was recorded only once. Antigen unknown. The CDR3 is 17 amino acids. Germline CDR1 reads SGHNT; CDR2 reads YYREEE (reference sequence). After removal of 3 bases from V and 3 bases from J, the junction contained 6 bases not matched to a gene. In the PCR, 60 Vbeta and 13 Jbeta primers were used. Only in-frame clones appear in the TCRdb table, and some are missing; sequencing was by immunoSEQ multiplex PCR. Among around 94,000 clones listed, less than 85% were seen once. The sample comes from a study of cytomegalovirus exposure and HLA in healthy donors. Study-level background: Unique TCR beta sequences numbering fewer than 130 million came from around 180 million T cells in an earlier analysis.

Whole-study findings and limits: Reportedly, TCR beta sequences accurately predicted HLA-A and HLA-B alleles in most subjects. Among immune exposure information, only CMV serostatus was available. Association of around 17,000 TCR beta sequences with HLA alleles was found at 0.05 false discovery rate in a later analysis.

The chain employs TRBV5-4 and TRBJ2-6, with TRBD1 identical over 10 bases. Input material: PBMCs. The clonotype was recovered from a woman aged 55-75 years in good health and CMV-seropositive. CDR3 loop: CASSSPGQGSGANVLTF. The DNA of the CDR3 is TGTGCCAGCAGCTCCCCGGGACAGGGGAGTGGGGCCAACGTCCTGACTTTC. The full variable domain, completed using reference TRBV5-4 and TRBJ2-6, is ETGVTQSPTHLIKTRGQQVTLRCSSQSGHNTVSWYQQALGQGPQFIFQYYREEENGRGNFPPRFSGLQFPNYSSELNVNALELDDSALYLCASSSPGQGSGANVLTFGAGSRLTVL.